The T cell receptor beta chain described here comes from a study of monozygotic twins with inflammatory bowel disease. The CDR3 covers 14 residues. Germline loops: CDR1 DFQATT, CDR2 SNEGSKA (reference sequence). For this clonotype: Its cognate antigen is unknown.

Reanalyzing the 5' RACE reads, TCRdb keeps one entry per CDR3 protein, without DNA. The sample's table shows fewer than 550,000 distinct CDR3 sequences. Study-level results: Reduced clonotype sharing with other individuals was observed in IBD patients relative to healthy twins, especially with disease activity.

This TCR was sampled from a human donor with ulcerative colitis or Crohn's disease, or a healthy co-twin of an affected twin (not recorded which). The sample taken for sequencing was blood. This rearrangement joins TRBV20-1 to TRBJ2-1; as DNA is missing, the TRBD1 call by TCRdb cannot be tested. CDR3 sequence: CSAREGRRNNEQFF.